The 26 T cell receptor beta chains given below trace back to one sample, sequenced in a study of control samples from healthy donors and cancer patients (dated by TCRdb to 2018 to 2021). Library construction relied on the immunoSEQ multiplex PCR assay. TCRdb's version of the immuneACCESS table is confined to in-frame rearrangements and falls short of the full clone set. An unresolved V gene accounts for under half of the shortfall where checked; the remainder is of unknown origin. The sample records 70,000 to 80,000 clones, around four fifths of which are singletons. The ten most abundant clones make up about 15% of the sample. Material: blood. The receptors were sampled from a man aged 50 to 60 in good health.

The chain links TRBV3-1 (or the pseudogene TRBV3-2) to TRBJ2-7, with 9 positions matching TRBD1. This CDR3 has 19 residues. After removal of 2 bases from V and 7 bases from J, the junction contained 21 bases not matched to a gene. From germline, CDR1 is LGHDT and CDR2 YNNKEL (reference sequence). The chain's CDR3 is CASSQIKKGRTGDLEEQYF. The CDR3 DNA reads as TGTGCCAGCAGCCAAATAAAAAAGGGGCGGACAGGGGACTTAGAAGAGCAGTACTTC.

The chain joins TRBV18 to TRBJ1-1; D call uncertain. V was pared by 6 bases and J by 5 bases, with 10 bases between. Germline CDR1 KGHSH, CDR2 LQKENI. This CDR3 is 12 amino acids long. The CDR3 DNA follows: TGTGCCAGCTCGAACATGGGGACTGAAGCTTTCTTT. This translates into CASSNMGTEAFF.

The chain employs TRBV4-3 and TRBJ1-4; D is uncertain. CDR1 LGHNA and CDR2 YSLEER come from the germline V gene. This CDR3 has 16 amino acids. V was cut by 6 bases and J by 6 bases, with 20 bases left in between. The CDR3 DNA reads TGCGCCAGCAGTCTCCGGCCTGGAATATACCATGAAAAACTGTTTTTT. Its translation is CASSLRPGIYHEKLFF.

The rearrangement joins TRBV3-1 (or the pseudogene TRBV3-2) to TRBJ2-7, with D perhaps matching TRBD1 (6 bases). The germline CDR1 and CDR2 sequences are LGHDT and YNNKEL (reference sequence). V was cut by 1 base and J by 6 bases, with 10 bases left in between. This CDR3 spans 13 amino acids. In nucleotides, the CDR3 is TGTGCCAGCAGCCAAGTGCAGGGGAGCGAGCAGTACTTC. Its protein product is CASSQVQGSEQYF.

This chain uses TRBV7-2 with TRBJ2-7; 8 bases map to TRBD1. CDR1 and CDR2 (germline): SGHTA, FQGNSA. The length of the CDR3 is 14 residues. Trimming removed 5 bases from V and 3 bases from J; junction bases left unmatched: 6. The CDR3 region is CASSPGQGNYEQYF. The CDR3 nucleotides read TGTGCCAGCAGCCCCGGACAGGGAAACTACGAGCAGTACTTC.

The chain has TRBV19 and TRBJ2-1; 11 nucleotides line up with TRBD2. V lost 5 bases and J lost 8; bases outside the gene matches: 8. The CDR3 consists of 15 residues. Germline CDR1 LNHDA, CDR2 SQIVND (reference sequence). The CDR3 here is CASSLLAGGLDEQFF. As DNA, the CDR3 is TGTGCCAGTAGTCTTCTAGCGGGAGGTCTCGATGAGCAGTTCTTC.

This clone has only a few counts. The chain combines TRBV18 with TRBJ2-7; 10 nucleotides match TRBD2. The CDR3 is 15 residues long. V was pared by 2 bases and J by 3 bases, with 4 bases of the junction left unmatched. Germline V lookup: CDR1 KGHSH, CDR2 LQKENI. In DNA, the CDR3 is TGTGCCAGCTCACCAAGCACTAGCGGGAACTACGAGCAGTACTTC. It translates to CASSPSTSGNYEQYF.

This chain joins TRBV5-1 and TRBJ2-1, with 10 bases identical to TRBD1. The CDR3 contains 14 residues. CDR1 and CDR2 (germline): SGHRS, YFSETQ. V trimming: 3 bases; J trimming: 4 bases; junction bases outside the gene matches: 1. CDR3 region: CASSSDRGYNEQFF. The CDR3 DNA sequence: TGCGCCAGCAGCTCGGACAGGGGGTACAATGAGCAGTTCTTC. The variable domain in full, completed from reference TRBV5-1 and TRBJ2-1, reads KAGVTQTPRYLIKTRGQQVTLSCSPISGHRSVSWYQQTPGQGLQFLFEYFSETQRNKGNFPGRFSGRQFSNSRSEMNVSTLELGDSALYLCASSSDRGYNEQFFGPGTRLTVL.

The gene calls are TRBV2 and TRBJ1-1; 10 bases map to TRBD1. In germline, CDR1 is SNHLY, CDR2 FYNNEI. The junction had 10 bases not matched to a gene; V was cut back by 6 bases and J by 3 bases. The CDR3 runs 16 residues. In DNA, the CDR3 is TGTGCCAGCAGCCGGGACAGGGGTATTGGGGACACTGAAGCTTTCTTT. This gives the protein CASSRDRGIGDTEAFF.

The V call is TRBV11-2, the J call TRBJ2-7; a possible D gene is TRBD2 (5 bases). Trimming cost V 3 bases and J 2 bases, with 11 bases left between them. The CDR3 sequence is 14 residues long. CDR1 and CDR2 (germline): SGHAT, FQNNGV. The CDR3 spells CASSLGGSTYEQYF. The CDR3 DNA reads TGTGCCAGCAGCTTGGGTGGGAGCACCTACGAGCAGTACTTC.

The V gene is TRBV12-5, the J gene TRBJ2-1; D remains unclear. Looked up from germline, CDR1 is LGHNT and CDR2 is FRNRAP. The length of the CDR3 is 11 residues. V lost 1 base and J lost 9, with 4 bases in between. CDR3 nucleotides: TGTGCTAGTGGTTTGGGAGCTGAGCAGTTCTTC. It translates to CASGLGAEQFF.

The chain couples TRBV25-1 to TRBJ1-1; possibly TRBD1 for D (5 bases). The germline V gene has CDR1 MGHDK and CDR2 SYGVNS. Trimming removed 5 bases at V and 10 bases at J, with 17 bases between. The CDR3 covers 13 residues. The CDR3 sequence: CASSLKQGTAAFF. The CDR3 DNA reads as TGTGCCAGCAGTCTCAAGCAGGGAACGGCAGCTTTCTTT.

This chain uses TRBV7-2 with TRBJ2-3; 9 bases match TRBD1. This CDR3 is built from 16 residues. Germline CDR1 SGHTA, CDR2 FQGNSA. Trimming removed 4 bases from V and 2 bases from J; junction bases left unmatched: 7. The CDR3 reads CASSSSGQGFTDTQYF. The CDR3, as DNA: TGTGCCAGCAGCTCCTCGGGACAGGGATTCACAGATACGCAGTATTTT.

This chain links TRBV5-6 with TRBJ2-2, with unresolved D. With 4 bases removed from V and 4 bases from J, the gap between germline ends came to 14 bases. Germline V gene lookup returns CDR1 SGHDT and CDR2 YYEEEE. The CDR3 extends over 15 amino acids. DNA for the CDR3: TGTGCCAGCAGCCCCCGAAGGCCGCCCACCGGGGAGCTGTTTTTT. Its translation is CASSPRRPPTGELFF. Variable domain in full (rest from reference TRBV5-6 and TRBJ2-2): DAGVTQSPTHLIKTRGQQVTLRCSPKSGHDTVSWYQQALGQGPQFIFQYYEEEERQRGNFPDRFSGHQFPNYSSELNVNALLLGDSALYLCASSPRRPPTGELFFGEGSRLTVL.

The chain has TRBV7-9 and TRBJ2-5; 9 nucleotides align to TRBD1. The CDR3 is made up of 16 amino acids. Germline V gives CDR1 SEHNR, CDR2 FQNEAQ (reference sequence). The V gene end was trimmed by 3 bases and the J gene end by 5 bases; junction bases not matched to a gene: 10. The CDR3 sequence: CASSLATGGMTETQYF. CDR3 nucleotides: TGTGCCAGCAGCTTGGCGACAGGGGGTATGACGGAGACCCAGTACTTC.

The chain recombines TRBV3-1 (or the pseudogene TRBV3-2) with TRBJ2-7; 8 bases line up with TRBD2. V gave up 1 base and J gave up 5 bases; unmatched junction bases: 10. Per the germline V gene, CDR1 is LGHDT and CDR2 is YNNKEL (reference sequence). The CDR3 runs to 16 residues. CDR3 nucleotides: TGTGCCAGCAGCCAAGCAATCCAGACTAGCGTCGACGAGCAGTACTTC. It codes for CASSQAIQTSVDEQYF.

As DNA, the CDR3 is TGTGCCAGCAGCCCCAGCGTAGGGGCATGGGCCAACGTCCTGACTTTC. Protein product: CASSPSVGAWANVLTF. The V call is TRBV9, the J call TRBJ2-6, with D possibly being TRBD1 (5 bases). Trimming removed 4 bases at V and 5 bases at J, with 16 bases between. There are 16 residues in the CDR3. Looked up from germline, CDR1 is SGDLS and CDR2 is YYNGEE.

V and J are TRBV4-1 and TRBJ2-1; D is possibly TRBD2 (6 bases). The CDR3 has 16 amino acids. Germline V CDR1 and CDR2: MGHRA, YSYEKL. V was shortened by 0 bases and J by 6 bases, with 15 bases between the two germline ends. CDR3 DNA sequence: TGCGCCAGCAGCCAAGATTCCACTAGCCGGGGCAATGAGCAGTTCTTC. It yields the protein CASSQDSTSRGNEQFF.

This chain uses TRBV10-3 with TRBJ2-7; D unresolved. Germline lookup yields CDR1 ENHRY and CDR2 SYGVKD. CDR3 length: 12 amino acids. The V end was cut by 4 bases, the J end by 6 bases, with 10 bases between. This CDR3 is CAISVSVSEQYF. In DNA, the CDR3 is TGTGCCATCAGTGTCTCAGTAAGCGAGCAGTACTTC.

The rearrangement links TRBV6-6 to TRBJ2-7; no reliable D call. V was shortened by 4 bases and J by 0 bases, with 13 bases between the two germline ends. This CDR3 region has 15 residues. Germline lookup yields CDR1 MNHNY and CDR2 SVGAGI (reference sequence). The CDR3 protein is CASSSPVKSSYEQYF. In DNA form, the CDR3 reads TGTGCCAGCAGTTCCCCGGTTAAGAGCTCCTACGAGCAGTACTTC.

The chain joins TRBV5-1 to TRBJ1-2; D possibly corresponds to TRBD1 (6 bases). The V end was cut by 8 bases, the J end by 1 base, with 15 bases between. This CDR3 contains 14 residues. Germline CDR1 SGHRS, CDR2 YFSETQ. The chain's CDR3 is CASGGAHLNYGYTF. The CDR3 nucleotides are TGCGCCAGTGGGGGGGCACACCTTAACTATGGCTACACCTTC.

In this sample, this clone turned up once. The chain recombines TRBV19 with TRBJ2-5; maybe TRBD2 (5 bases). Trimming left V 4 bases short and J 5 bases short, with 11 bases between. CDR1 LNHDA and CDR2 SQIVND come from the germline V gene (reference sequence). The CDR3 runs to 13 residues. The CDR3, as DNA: TGTGCCAGTAGTAATGCGGGTGGGGAGACCCAGTACTTC. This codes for CASSNAGGETQYF.

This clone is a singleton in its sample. This CDR3 reads CASSQTANTEAFF. CDR3 coding DNA: TGTGCCAGCAGTCAGACCGCTAACACTGAAGCTTTCTTT. This rearrangement joins TRBV7-9 to TRBJ1-1; no firm D call. The length of the CDR3 is 13 residues. V lost 6 bases, J lost 2 bases, and 10 bases lay in between. Germline CDR1 and CDR2: SEHNR and FQNEAQ (reference sequence).

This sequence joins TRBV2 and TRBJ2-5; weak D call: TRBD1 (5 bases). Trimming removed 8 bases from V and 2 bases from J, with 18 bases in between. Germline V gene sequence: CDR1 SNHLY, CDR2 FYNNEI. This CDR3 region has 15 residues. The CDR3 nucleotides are TGTGCCAGCCGACGTGGGCCGACAGTTCAAGAGACCCAGTACTTC. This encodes CASRRGPTVQETQYF.

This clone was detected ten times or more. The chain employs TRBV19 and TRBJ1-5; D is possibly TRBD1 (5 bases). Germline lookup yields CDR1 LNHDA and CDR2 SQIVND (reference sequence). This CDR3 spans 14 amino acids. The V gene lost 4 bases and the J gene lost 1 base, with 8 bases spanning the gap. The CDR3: CASSKGESNQPQHF. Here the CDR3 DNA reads TGTGCCAGTAGTAAAGGGGAAAGCAATCAGCCCCAGCATTTT.

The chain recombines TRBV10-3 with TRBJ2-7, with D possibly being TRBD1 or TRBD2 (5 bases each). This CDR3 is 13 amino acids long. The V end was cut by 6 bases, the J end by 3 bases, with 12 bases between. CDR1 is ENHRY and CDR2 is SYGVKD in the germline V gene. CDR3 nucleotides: TGTGCCATCAGGGGGGACGTTTTCTACGAGCAGTACTTC. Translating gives CAIRGDVFYEQYF.